This T cell receptor beta chain was found in a study of cytomegalovirus exposure and HLA in healthy donors. Study results and limitations: Rarity held for most TCR sequences, but there were some public TCRs that occurred in many donors. Immune exposure data for these donors was limited to CMV serostatus. In a later analysis, HLA-associated TCR beta chains were more clonally expanded than equally common others. Analysis was carried out at a later point, and it linked a missense DCLRE1C variant to TCR beta V- and J-gene trimming.

Comments on this clone: No antigen is known for it.

V was clipped by 9 bases and J by 4 bases, with 12 bases between them. The germline V gene encodes CDR1 LNHNV and CDR2 YYDKDF (reference sequence). The CDR3 spans 12 residues. The PCR used 60 Vbeta and 13 Jbeta primers. The method was immunoSEQ multiplex PCR; TCRdb's version includes in-frame clones alone and lacks a portion of them. Here the sample spans roughly 89,000 clones, around four fifths being singletons. The sequence came from a man under 40 in good health and CMV-seropositive. The genes are TRBV15 and TRBJ2-5; D perhaps matches TRBD2 (6 bases). The specimen sequenced was PBMCs. CDR3 in DNA: TGTGCCACGAGACTAGTTGGAGAGACCCAGTACTTC. Translating gives CATRLVGETQYF.